Sequencing of this TCR beta chain was carried out in a study of beta chain features in type 1 diabetes. This clone was counted only a few times. No antigen is known for it. On average, the one heparinised blood draw given by each donor was approximately 100 mL. Researchers reported sorting CD4+ naive, central memory, regulatory and stem cell-like memory cells via CD45RO/CCR7/CD25/CD127/CD95/CD27. Study-wide results and limits: Whether HLA type influences TCRB rearrangement remained unresolved here. PCR might favor shorter templates, equally in patients and controls.

Investigators reverse transcribed all isolated RNA, so they sequenced expressed TCRB transcripts. The protocol was immunoSEQ multiplex PCR, while the TCRdb copy is restricted to in-frame clones and leaves out a portion. The data hold some 410,000 clones, with approximately 10% observed a single time. This receptor was taken from a woman under 30 in good health. Sequencing was performed on naive CD4+ T cells from blood.

The CDR3 DNA sequence: TGTGCCAGCAGGACAGGAGGGGATACGCAGTATTTT. It codes for CASRTGGDTQYF. The genes are TRBV11-2 and TRBJ2-3, with D perhaps TRBD1 or TRBD2 (6 bases each). The CDR3 consists of 12 residues. V was clipped by 6 bases and J by 6 bases, with 10 bases between them. Germline assignment: CDR1 SGHAT and CDR2 FQNNGV.